This T cell receptor (beta chain) was sequenced during a study of T cells expressing NK-cell markers. Regarding the study as a whole: Topping the CD3+CD56-NKG2C+ fraction as well were these clonotypes, in several donors.

CDR3 length: 14 amino acids. The germline CDR1 and CDR2 sequences are PRHDT and FYEKMQ (reference sequence). From its re-call of the 5' RACE reads, TCRdb lists each CDR3 protein once, without DNA. The sample table sets out about 390,000 distinct CDR3 sequences. A note on this clonotype: Its target is not known.

The material sequenced was blood T cells: a sorted CD56 or NKG2C T cell subset, CD4+ or CD8+ T cells, or bulk PBMC T cells (not recorded which). The receptor comes from a woman aged 50 to 60 in good health. This chain uses TRBV13 with TRBJ1-2; TCRdb outputs TRBD1, but without DNA this stays unchecked. CDR3 loop: CASSQRTKNYGYTF.